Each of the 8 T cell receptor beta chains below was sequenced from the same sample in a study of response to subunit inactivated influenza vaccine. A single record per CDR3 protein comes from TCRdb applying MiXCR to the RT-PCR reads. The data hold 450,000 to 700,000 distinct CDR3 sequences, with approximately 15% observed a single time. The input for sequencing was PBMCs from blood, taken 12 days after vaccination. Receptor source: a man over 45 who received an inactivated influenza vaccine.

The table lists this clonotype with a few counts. CDR3 residues: CSATRTKQETQYF. CDR3 DNA: TGCAGTGCTACACGGACTAAACAAGAGACCCAGTACTTC. This sequence joins TRBV20-1 and TRBJ2-5; possible D gene TRBD2, 6 bases. The CDR3 is made up of 13 amino acids. Between the trimmed V and J ends, which lost 4 bases and 2 bases, there was a span of 11 bases. CDR1 DFQATT and CDR2 SNEGSKA come from the germline V gene (reference sequence).

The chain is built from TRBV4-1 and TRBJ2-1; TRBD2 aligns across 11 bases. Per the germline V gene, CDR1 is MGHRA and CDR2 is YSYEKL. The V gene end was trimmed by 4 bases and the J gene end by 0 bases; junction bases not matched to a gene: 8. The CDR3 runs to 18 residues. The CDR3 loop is CASSRGSGRVSSYNEQFF. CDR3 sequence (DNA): TGCGCCAGCAGCCGGGGTAGCGGGAGGGTTAGCTCCTACAATGAGCAGTTCTTC.

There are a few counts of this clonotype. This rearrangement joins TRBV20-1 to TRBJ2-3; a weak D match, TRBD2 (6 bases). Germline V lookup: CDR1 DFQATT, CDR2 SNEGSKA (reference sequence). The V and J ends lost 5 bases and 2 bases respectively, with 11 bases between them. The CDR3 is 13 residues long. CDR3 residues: CSAEAGPTDTQYF. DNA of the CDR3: TGCAGTGCTGAAGCGGGTCCCACAGATACGCAGTATTTT.

CDR3 residues: CASSQDPIAGGPETQYF. In DNA, the CDR3 is TGTGCCAGCAGCCAAGATCCGATAGCGGGAGGGCCGGAGACCCAGTACTTC. The V gene is TRBV4-2, the J gene TRBJ2-5; 11 bases are a match to TRBD2. Germline V gene sequence: CDR1 LGHNA, CDR2 YNFKEQ. Unmatched junction bases numbered 8, after V lost 0 bases and J lost 5 bases. The CDR3 covers 17 residues.

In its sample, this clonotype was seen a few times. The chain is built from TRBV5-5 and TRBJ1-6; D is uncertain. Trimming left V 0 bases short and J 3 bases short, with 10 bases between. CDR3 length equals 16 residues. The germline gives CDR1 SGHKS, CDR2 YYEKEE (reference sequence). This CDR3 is CASSLAMWGYNSPLHF. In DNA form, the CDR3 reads TGTGCCAGCAGCTTGGCCATGTGGGGCTATAATTCACCCCTCCACTTT.

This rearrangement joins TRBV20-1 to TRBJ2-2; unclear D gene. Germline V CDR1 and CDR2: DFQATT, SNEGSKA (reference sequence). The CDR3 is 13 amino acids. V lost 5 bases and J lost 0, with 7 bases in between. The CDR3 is CSAPQANTGELFF. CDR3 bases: TGCAGTGCTCCTCAAGCGAACACCGGGGAGCTGTTTTTT.

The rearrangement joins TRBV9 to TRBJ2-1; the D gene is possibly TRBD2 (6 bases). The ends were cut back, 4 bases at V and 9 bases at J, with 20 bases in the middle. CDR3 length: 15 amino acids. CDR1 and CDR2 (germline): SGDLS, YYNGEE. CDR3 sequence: CASSRGTEEIGEQFF. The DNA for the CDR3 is TGTGCCAGCAGCCGAGGGACTGAAGAGATTGGTGAGCAGTTCTTC.

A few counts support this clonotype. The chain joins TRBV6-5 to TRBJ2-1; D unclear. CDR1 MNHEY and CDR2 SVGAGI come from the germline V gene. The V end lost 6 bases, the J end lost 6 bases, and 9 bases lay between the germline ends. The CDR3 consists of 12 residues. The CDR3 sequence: CASRGSFNEQFF. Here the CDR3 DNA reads TGTGCCAGCAGAGGGTCATTCAATGAGCAGTTCTTC.